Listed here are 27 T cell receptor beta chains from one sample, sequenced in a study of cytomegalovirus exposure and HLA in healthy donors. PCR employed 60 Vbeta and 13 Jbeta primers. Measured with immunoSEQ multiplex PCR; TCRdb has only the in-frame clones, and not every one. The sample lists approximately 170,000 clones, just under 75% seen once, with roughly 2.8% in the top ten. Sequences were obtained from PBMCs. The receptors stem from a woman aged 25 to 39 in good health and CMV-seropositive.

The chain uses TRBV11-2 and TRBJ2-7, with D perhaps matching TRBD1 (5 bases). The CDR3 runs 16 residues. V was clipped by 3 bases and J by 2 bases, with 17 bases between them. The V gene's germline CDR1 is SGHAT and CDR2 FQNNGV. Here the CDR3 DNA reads TGTGCCAGCAGCTTTCCCCCAGGGCGGAGCGCCTACGAGCAGTACTTC. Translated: CASSFPPGRSAYEQYF. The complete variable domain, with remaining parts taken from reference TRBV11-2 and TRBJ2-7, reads EAGVAQSPRYKIIEKRQSVAFWCNPISGHATLYWYQQILGQGPKLLIQFQNNGVVDDSQLPKDRFSAERLKGVDSTLKIQPAKLEDSAVYLCASSFPPGRSAYEQYFGPGTRLTVT.

In nucleotides, the CDR3 is TGTGCCAGCAGCCCCGGGACAGCGTTTCACACTGAAGCTTTCTTT. As protein: CASSPGTAFHTEAFF. This chain connects TRBV28 to TRBJ1-1; 7 bases are a match to TRBD1. Germline V gene sequence: CDR1 MDHEN, CDR2 SYDVKM. The CDR3 spans 15 residues. Trimming removed 6 bases from V and 3 bases from J; junction bases left unmatched: 10.

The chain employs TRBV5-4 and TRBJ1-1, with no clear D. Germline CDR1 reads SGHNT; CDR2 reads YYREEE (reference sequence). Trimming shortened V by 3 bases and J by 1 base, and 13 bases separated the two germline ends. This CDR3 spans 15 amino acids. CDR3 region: CASSWRAGSNTEAFF. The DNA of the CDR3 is TGTGCCAGCAGCTGGCGGGCGGGATCGAACACTGAAGCTTTCTTT.

CDR3 bases: TGCGCCAGCAGCTTATTACAGGGGGCCGGTGAGCAGTTCTTC. Its translation: CASSLLQGAGEQFF. V usage is TRBV5-1 and J usage is TRBJ2-1; TRBD1 aligns across 9 bases. The CDR3 extends over 14 amino acids. V was clipped by 2 bases and J by 9 bases; unmatched bases: 6. Looked up from germline, CDR1 is SGHRS and CDR2 is YFSETQ.

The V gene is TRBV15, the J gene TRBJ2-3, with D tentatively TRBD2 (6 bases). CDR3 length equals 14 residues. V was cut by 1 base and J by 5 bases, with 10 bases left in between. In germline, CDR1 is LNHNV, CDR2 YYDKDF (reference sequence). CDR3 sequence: CATSRVGGLDTQYF. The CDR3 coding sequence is TGTGCCACCAGCAGAGTGGGGGGACTAGATACGCAGTATTTT. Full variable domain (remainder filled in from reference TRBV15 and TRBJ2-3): DAMVIQNPRYQVTQFGKPVTLSCSQTLNHNVMYWYQQKSSQAPKLLFHYYDKDFNNEADTPDNFQSRRPNTSFCFLDIRSPGLGDTAMYLCATSRVGGLDTQYFGPGTRLTVL.

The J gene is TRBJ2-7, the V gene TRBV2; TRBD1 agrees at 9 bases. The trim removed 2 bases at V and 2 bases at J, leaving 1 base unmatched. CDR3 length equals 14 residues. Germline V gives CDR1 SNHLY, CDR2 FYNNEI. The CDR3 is CASSERQGAYEQYF. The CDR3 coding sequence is TGTGCCAGCAGTGAAAGACAGGGGGCCTACGAGCAGTACTTC.

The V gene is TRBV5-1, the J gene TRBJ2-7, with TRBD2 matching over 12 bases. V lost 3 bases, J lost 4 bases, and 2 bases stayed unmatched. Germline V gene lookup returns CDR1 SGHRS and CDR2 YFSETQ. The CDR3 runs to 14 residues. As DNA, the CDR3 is TGCGCCAGCAGCTCAGGACTAGCGGGATACGAGCAGTACTTC. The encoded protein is CASSSGLAGYEQYF.

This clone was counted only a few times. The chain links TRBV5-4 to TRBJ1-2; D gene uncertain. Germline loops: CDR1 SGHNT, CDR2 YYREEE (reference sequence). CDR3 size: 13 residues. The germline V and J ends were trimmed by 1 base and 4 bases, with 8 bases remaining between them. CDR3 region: CASSLQASYGYTF. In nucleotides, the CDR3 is TGTGCCAGCAGCTTGCAGGCGTCCTATGGCTACACCTTC.

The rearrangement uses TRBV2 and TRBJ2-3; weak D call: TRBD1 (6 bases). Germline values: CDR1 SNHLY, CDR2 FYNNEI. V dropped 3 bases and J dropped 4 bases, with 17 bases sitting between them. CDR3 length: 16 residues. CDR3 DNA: TGTGCCAGCAGTGAGGAGGTAGGGGGAGTCCCAGATACGCAGTATTTT. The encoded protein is CASSEEVGGVPDTQYF. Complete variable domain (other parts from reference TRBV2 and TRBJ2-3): EPEVTQTPSHQVTQMGQEVILRCVPISNHLYFYWYRQILGQKVEFLVSFYNNEISEKSEIFDDQFSVERPDGSNFTLKIRSTKLEDSAMYFCASSEEVGGVPDTQYFGPGTRLTVL.

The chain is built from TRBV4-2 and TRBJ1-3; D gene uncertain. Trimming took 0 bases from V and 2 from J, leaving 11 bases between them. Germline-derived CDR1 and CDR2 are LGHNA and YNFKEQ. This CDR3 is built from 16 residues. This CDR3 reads CASSQDRSGAGNTIYF. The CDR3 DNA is TGTGCCAGCAGCCAAGATCGGTCGGGTGCTGGAAACACCATATATTTT.

This CDR3 is CASSLTGGEQYF. As DNA, the CDR3 is TGTGCCAGCAGTTTGACAGGGGGCGAGCAGTACTTC. The chain is built from TRBV7-2 and TRBJ2-7; 9 bases agree with TRBD1. Germline V gives CDR1 SGHTA, CDR2 FQGNSA. The CDR3 runs 12 residues. The junction had 3 bases not matched to a gene; V was cut back by 6 bases and J by 6 bases. Filled out from reference TRBV7-2 and TRBJ2-7, the complete variable domain reads GAGVSQSPSNKVTEKGKDVELRCDPISGHTALYWYRQSLGQGLEFLIYFQGNSAPDKSGLPSDRFSAERTGGSVSTLTIQRTQQEDSAVYLCASSLTGGEQYFGPGTRLTVT.

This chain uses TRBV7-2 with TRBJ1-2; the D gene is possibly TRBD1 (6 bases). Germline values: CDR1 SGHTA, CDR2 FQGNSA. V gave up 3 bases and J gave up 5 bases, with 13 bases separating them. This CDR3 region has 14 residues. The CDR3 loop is CASSFGGGGYGYTF. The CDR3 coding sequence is TGTGCCAGCAGCTTTGGCGGGGGCGGGTATGGCTACACCTTC.

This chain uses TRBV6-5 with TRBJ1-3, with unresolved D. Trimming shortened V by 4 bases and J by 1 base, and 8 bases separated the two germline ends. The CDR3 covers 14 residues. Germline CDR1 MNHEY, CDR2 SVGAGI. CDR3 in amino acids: CASSSGTSGNTIYF. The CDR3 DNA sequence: TGTGCCAGCAGTTCAGGCACTTCTGGAAACACCATATATTTT.

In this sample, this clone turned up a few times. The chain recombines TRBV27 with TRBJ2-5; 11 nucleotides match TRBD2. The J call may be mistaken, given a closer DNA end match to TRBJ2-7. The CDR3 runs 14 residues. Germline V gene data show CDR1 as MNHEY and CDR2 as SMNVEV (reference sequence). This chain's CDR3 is CASSLAGGRYEQYF. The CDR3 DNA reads TGTGCCAGCAGCTTAGCGGGAGGGCGCTACGAGCAGTACTTC.

The CDR3 is CASSRSGETELRGYGYTF. CDR3 bases: TGTGCCAGTAGCCGCTCAGGGGAGACGGAACTTCGGGGATATGGCTACACCTTC. The chain has TRBV19 and TRBJ1-2; a weak D match, TRBD1 (6 bases). The V end lost 6 bases, the J end lost 5 bases, and 28 bases lay between the germline ends. From germline, CDR1 is LNHDA and CDR2 SQIVND (reference sequence). The CDR3 totals 18 residues. Full variable domain (missing parts from reference TRBV19 and TRBJ1-2): DGGITQSPKYLFRKEGQNVTLSCEQNLNHDAMYWYRQDPGQGLRLIYYSQIVNDFQKGDIAEGYSVSREKKESFPLTVTSAQKNPTAFYLCASSRSGETELRGYGYTFGSGTRLTVV.

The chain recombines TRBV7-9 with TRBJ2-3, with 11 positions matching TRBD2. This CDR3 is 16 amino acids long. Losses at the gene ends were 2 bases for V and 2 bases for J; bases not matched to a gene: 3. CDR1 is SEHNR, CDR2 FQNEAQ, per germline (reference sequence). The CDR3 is CASSLTTSGNTDTQYF. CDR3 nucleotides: TGTGCCAGCAGCTTAACGACTAGCGGGAACACAGATACGCAGTATTTT.

CDR3 residues: CASRGTGVSHQPQHF. CDR3 bases: TGTGCCAGCAGGGGGACAGGGGTTTCCCATCAGCCCCAGCATTTT. This chain joins TRBV2 and TRBJ1-5; 10 bases line up with TRBD1. Germline CDR1 reads SNHLY; CDR2 reads FYNNEI. The CDR3 contains 15 residues. V was clipped by 6 bases and J by 5 bases; unmatched bases: 7.

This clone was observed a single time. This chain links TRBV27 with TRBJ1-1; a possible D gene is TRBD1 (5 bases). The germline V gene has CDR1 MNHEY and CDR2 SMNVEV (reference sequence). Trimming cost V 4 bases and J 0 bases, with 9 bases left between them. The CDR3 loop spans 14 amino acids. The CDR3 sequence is CASSSRAMNTEAFF. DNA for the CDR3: TGTGCCAGCAGTTCCAGGGCTATGAACACTGAAGCTTTCTTT.

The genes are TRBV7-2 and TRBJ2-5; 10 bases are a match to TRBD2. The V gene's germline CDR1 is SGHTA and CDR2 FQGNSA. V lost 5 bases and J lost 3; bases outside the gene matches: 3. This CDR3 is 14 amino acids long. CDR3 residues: CASSQGLAKETQYF. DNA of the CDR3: TGTGCCAGCAGCCAGGGACTAGCGAAAGAGACCCAGTACTTC.

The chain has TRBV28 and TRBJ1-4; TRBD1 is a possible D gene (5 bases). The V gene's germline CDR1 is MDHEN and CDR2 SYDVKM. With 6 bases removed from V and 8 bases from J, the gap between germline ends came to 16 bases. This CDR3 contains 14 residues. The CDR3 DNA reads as TGTGCCAGCAGCAACCCCAGGGTAGGGGAAAAACTGTTTTTT. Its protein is CASSNPRVGEKLFF.

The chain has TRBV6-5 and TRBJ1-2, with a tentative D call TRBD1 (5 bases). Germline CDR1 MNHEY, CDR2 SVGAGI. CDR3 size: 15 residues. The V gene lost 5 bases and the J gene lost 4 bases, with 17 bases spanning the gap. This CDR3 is CASSPLQGLGYGYTF. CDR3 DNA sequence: TGTGCCAGCAGTCCTCTCCAGGGTTTAGGCTATGGCTACACCTTC.

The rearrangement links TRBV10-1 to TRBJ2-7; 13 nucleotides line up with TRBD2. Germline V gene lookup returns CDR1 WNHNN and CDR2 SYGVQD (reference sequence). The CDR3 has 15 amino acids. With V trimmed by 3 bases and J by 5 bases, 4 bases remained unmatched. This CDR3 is CASSELAGGPDEQYF. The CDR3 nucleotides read TGCGCCAGCAGTGAACTAGCGGGAGGGCCAGACGAGCAGTACTTC.

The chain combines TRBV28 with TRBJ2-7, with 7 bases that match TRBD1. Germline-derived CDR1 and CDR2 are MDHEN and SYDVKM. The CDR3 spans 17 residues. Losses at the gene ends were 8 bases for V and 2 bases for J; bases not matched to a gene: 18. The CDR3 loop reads CASGRDSLVVGPYEQYF. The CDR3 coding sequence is TGTGCCAGCGGTCGGGACAGCCTAGTAGTTGGCCCCTACGAGCAGTACTTC.

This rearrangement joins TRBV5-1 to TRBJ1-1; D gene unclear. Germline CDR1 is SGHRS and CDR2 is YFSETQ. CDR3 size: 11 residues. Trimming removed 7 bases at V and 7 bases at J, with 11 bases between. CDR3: CASSYRGEAFF. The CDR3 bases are TGCGCCAGCTCATACCGAGGTGAAGCTTTCTTT.

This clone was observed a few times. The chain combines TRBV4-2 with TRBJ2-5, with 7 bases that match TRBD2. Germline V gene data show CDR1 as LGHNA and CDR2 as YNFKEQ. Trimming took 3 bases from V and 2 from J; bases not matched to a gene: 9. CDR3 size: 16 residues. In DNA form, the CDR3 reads TGTGCCAGCAGCCAGAGAGGGCGGGAGAAGCAAGAGACCCAGTACTTC. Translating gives CASSQRGREKQETQYF.

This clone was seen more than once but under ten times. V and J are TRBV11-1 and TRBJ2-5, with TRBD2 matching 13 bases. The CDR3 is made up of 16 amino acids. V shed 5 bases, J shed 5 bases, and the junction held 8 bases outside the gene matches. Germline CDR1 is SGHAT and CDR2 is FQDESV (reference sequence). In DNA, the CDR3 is TGTGCCAGCAGCCCAGGGACTAGCGGGGCGGGGGAGACCCAGTACTTC. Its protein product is CASSPGTSGAGETQYF. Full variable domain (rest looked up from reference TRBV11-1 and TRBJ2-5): EAEVAQSPRYKITEKSQAVAFWCDPISGHATLYWYRQILGQGPELLVQFQDESVVDDSQLPKDRFSAERLKGVDSTLKIQPAELGDSAMYLCASSPGTSGAGETQYFGPGTRLLVL.

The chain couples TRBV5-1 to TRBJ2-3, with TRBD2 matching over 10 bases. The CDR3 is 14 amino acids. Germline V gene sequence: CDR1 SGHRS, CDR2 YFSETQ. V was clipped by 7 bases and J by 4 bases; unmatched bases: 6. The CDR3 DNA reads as TGCGCCAGCGCCCTAGCGGGAGTATCAGATACGCAGTATTTT. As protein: CASALAGVSDTQYF.